The T cell receptor beta chain described here comes from a study of T cell responses to AZD1222 COVID-19 vaccine (dated by TCRdb to the early 2020s). Notes on the research overall: AZD1222 recipients with second doses at about 4 weeks or about 12 weeks were pooled, because spike-specific TCR depth and breadth did not differ between schedules. Trial participants were enrolled by age into 18-55, 56-69 and 70-plus year subgroups, with about 150, 27 and 61 TCR-sequenced participants respectively. TCR sequencing was performed for roughly 240 trial participants, of whom about 200 were given two doses of AZD1222 and around 25 were given two doses of MenACWY control vaccine.

The CDR3 regions of human TCRbeta chains were analyzed by immunosequencing. The study's own analysis went as follows. Repertoire TCRs were matched against a reference library of SARS-CoV-2-specific TCRs generated with the MIRA antigen-specificity platform. Breadth was defined as the fraction of unique TCRs that were SARS-CoV-2-associated, and depth was defined as the fraction of total T cells that were SARS-CoV-2-associated. Using the MIRA data, each spike-specific TCR was assigned both to the spike region to which the TCR was reactive and to a CD4 or CD8 class. Log10-transformed breadth and depth values were compared by one-way ANOVA with Sidak's multiple comparisons tests. TCRdb holds this immuneACCESS table with in-frame rearrangements only. Some clones are missing; in checked studies, unresolved V genes explain under half, and the rest has no known cause. D and trimming come from the DNA, and the V and J calls and clone size come from that table. This sample is represented by 130,000 or so clones; around 84% of them were singletons. The top ten constitute approximately 20% of the sample.

The junction shows trimming of 1 base on V and 0 bases on J, plus 6 bases between the germline ends. The CDR3 spans 15 residues, from the cysteine through the phenylalanine. CDR3 DNA is the only sequence kept; it has 45 bases, read in frame from the first base. CDR1 is given as MNHNS and CDR2 as SASEGT, both from the germline V gene. The full study reports these points: Conclusions about previously exposed vaccinees are limited because only six or seven AZD1222 recipients were SARS-CoV-2 seropositive at baseline. Vaccine-associated CD4 TCRs spanned the whole spike protein, with dominant responses in regions 160-218 and 743-854. After two AZD1222 doses, both the breadth and the depth of spike-specific TCRs were significantly higher than at day 0 and than in MenACWY recipients. No day 14 peak-response samples were available, so repertoires were characterized only after the peak T cell response. Epitopes outside the regions mutated in the B.1.351 and B.1.1.7 variants were reportedly recognized by nearly half of the unique spike-specific TCRs. In the small 56-69-year group, the increase in depth fell short of significance, most likely because of low power. Participants were mostly white British and included more females than males, and it was suggested by the authors that clonal diversity may have been underestimated.

As concerns this clone: It lacks a known antigen. No qualities accompany the bases; no much larger clone lies one base away. Other DNA sequences in this sample translate to the same CDR3.

The time point label here, explained by the study, means: baseline before first vaccination. The vaccinee samples were drawn from two UK trials, COV001 and COV002, one of which was a single-blind randomized controlled phase 2/3 trial testing AZD1222 (ChAdOx1 nCoV-19) in healthy adults. For TCRbeta chain sequencing, PBMC samples from trial participants were taken at day 0 and at day 28 after the second dose. The sequence was obtained from an adult in good health. The input for sequencing was peripheral blood, taken on day 0 of AZD1222 vaccination. The sequence is built from TRBV6-1 and TRBJ2-2, with TRBD2 perhaps the D gene, on 6 matching bases. Read as DNA, the sequence is TGTGCCAGCAGTGAAGGGGGGGCGAACACCGGGGAGCTGTTTTTT. It translates as CASSEGGANTGELFF.